The 21 T cell receptor beta chains in this list originate from one sample, sequenced in a study of cytomegalovirus exposure and HLA in healthy donors. Sequenced by immunoSEQ multiplex PCR; TCRdb stores in-frame clones only, minus some. The sample includes about 360,000 clones, roughly 90% seen only once; the top ten take over 0.75%. The sample consisted of PBMCs. The receptors here all came from a woman younger than 30 in good health and CMV-seronegative.

This rearrangement joins TRBV29-1 to TRBJ2-1, with 8 bases lining up with TRBD2. Germline V CDR1 and CDR2: SQVTM, ANQGSEA. Unmatched junction bases numbered 5, after V lost 0 bases and J lost 4 bases. The CDR3 is made up of 15 amino acids. The DNA for the CDR3 is TGCAGCGTTGAAGACGGTCTAGCGGGTTACAATGAGCAGTTCTTC. This encodes CSVEDGLAGYNEQFF.

This clone was counted only a few times. The chain uses TRBV25-1 and TRBJ1-2; a possible D gene is TRBD1 (5 bases). Germline lookup yields CDR1 MGHDK and CDR2 SYGVNS. With 10 bases removed from V and 4 bases from J, the gap between germline ends came to 13 bases. The CDR3 is 12 residues long. The CDR3 nucleotides read TGTGCCACCGGGGACGGGGGCTATGGCTACACCTTC. Translated: CATGDGGYGYTF.

The chain couples TRBV5-1 to TRBJ1-2; D remains unclear. This CDR3 comprises 15 residues. Trimming left V 0 bases short and J 1 base short, with 10 bases between. Germline assignment: CDR1 SGHRS and CDR2 YFSETQ. The CDR3 loop reads CASSLGSVSNYGYTF. CDR3 DNA: TGCGCCAGCAGCTTGGGAAGTGTGAGTAACTATGGCTACACCTTC.

V is TRBV11-2 and J is TRBJ2-7; D not certain. The germline gives CDR1 SGHAT, CDR2 FQNNGV. The CDR3 has 11 amino acids. The V end was cut by 5 bases, the J end by 5 bases, with 7 bases between. The CDR3 protein is CASSRQDEQYF. Written as DNA, the CDR3 is TGTGCCAGCAGCCGGCAGGACGAGCAGTACTTC.

CDR3 sequence: CASSQVLAGESSYEQYF. DNA of the CDR3: TGTGCCAGCAGCCAGGTTCTAGCGGGGGAAAGCTCCTACGAGCAGTACTTC. The V gene is TRBV4-2, the J gene TRBJ2-7; 10 nucleotides match TRBD2. In germline, CDR1 is LGHNA, CDR2 YNFKEQ. J gave up 0 bases and V 3 bases, and 8 bases lay outside the gene matches. The CDR3 extends over 17 amino acids.

The chain couples TRBV27 to TRBJ2-7, with D uncertain. There are 13 residues in the CDR3. V dropped 2 bases and J dropped 1 base, with 6 bases sitting between them. Per germline, CDR1 MNHEY and CDR2 SMNVEV (reference sequence). The chain's CDR3 is CASSLGASYEQYF. CDR3 sequence (DNA): TGTGCCAGCAGTTTAGGAGCTTCCTACGAGCAGTACTTC.

The V and J genes are TRBV6-1 and TRBJ1-4; possibly TRBD1 for D (6 bases). Per germline, CDR1 MNHNS and CDR2 SASEGT. V was trimmed by 0 bases and J by 0 bases, leaving 8 bases between them. The CDR3 sequence is 16 residues long. CDR3 nucleotides: TGTGCCAGCAGTGAAGCGGACAGTGCAACTAATGAAAAACTGTTTTTT. It specifies CASSEADSATNEKLFF.

This chain joins TRBV29-1 and TRBJ2-7; D ambiguous. The CDR3 is 13 amino acids. The V gene's germline CDR1 is SQVTM and CDR2 ANQGSEA. Trimming cost V 2 bases and J 2 bases, with 10 bases left between them. CDR3 region: CSVEIQRPYEQYF. Written as DNA, the CDR3 is TGCAGCGTTGAAATTCAGCGACCCTACGAGCAGTACTTC.

The gene calls are TRBV2 and TRBJ2-1; 10 bases are a match to TRBD2. V lost 3 bases to trimming and J lost 4 bases; unmatched junction nucleotides: 6. This CDR3 region has 16 residues. Germline CDR1 is SNHLY and CDR2 is FYNNEI. The DNA of the CDR3 is TGTGCCAGCAGTGAGGAAGCGGGGGGGATTTACAATGAGCAGTTCTTC. Protein: CASSEEAGGIYNEQFF.

This rearrangement joins TRBV6-5 to TRBJ1-2, with D tentatively TRBD1 (5 bases). V lost 3 bases and J lost 8, with 13 bases in between. Per the germline V gene, CDR1 is MNHEY and CDR2 is SVGAGI. The length of the CDR3 is 13 residues. The CDR3 spells CASSYQGSVGYTF. DNA of the CDR3: TGTGCCAGCAGTTATCAGGGTTCGGTAGGCTACACCTTC.

The chain has TRBV29-1 and TRBJ1-1; weak D call: TRBD1 (5 bases). Trimming shortened V by 4 bases and J by 8 bases, and 14 bases separated the two germline ends. There are 12 residues in the CDR3. Germline lookup yields CDR1 SQVTM and CDR2 ANQGSEA. The DNA for the CDR3 is TGCAGCGTTGCTCCGGGACTACCAGAAGCTTTCTTT. This encodes CSVAPGLPEAFF.

The rearrangement links TRBV27 to TRBJ1-6; D possibly corresponds to TRBD1 (5 bases). Trimming pared 8 bases from V and 10 bases from J, leaving 18 bases between. The V gene's germline CDR1 is MNHEY and CDR2 SMNVEV (reference sequence). The CDR3 has 14 residues. The chain's CDR3 is CASSKEGLGSPLHF. DNA for the CDR3: TGTGCCAGCTCTAAAGAGGGACTAGGCTCACCCCTCCACTTT.

For this clone: Other DNA sequences in the same sample also yield this CDR3. The V call is TRBV28, the J call TRBJ1-3, with D uncertain. Germline V lookup: CDR1 MDHEN, CDR2 SYDVKM. The CDR3 contains 13 residues. V was pared by 6 bases and J by 0 bases, with 6 bases between. The CDR3 nucleotides read TGTGCCAGCAGGCGGAACTCTGGAAACACCATATATTTT. Amino acid sequence: CASRRNSGNTIYF.

The chain recombines TRBV28 with TRBJ1-1, with D maybe TRBD1 (5 bases). Trimming pared 6 bases from V and 8 bases from J, leaving 13 bases between. Germline V gives CDR1 MDHEN, CDR2 SYDVKM. The CDR3 sequence is 12 residues long. The CDR3 coding sequence is TGTGCCAGCAGCCTGGGGGACTTCGAAGCTTTCTTT. The encoded protein is CASSLGDFEAFF.

This chain uses TRBV27 with TRBJ2-1; 15 bases fit TRBD2. Germline V gene data show CDR1 as MNHEY and CDR2 as SMNVEV (reference sequence). The CDR3 runs to 19 residues. V lost 6 bases and J lost 0; bases outside the gene matches: 9. CDR3 coding DNA: TGTGCCAGCAGAACCATGGGACTAGCGGGAGGTAGCTCCTACAATGAGCAGTTCTTC. Its protein product is CASRTMGLAGGSSYNEQFF.

J is TRBJ1-1 and V is TRBV7-9; 8 bases agree with TRBD1. Per the germline V gene, CDR1 is SEHNR and CDR2 is FQNEAQ (reference sequence). CDR3 length equals 15 residues. The V gene end was trimmed by 4 bases and the J gene end by 4 bases; junction bases not matched to a gene: 8. The CDR3 sequence: CASSSDRAGGTEAFF. CDR3 sequence (DNA): TGTGCCAGCAGCTCGGACAGGGCCGGGGGCACTGAAGCTTTCTTT.

The chain links TRBV7-9 to TRBJ1-3; D is ambiguous. Trimming removed 7 bases at V and 2 bases at J, with 12 bases between. This CDR3 spans 14 amino acids. The germline V gene encodes CDR1 SEHNR and CDR2 FQNEAQ (reference sequence). Here the CDR3 DNA reads TGTGCCAGCACCGTGGACTTGGCTGGAAACACCATATATTTT. As protein: CASTVDLAGNTIYF.

V is TRBV19 and J is TRBJ2-5; TRBD2 matches at 14 bases. Trimming removed 3 bases from V and 5 bases from J; junction bases left unmatched: 5. Looked up from germline, CDR1 is LNHDA and CDR2 is SQIVND (reference sequence). The CDR3 spans 16 residues. The CDR3 here is CASSIRGLAGVETQYF. The CDR3 DNA follows: TGTGCCAGTAGTATTCGGGGACTAGCGGGAGTGGAGACCCAGTACTTC.

The chain has TRBV5-1 and TRBJ2-1; TRBD1 aligns across 8 bases. The CDR3 contains 13 residues. V shed 4 bases and J 10 bases; nucleotides not matched to a gene: 7. Per germline, CDR1 SGHRS and CDR2 YFSETQ. In nucleotides, the CDR3 is TGCGCCAGCAGCCCAGGGACAGGTGGAGAGCAGTTCTTC. Protein product: CASSPGTGGEQFF.

V is TRBV5-1 and J is TRBJ2-1; D is uncertain. Germline V gene data show CDR1 as SGHRS and CDR2 as YFSETQ. Trimming cost V 2 bases and J 4 bases, with 7 bases left between them. The CDR3 has 13 amino acids. CDR3 sequence (DNA): TGCGCCAGCAGCTTTACAGCTTACAATGAGCAGTTCTTC. This codes for CASSFTAYNEQFF.

The sample holds a few counts of this clone. The J gene is TRBJ2-7, the V gene TRBV6-1; 10 nucleotides match TRBD1. With 4 bases clipped from V and 1 base from J, the junction kept 13 bases outside the gene matches. CDR3 size: 18 residues. CDR1 is MNHNS, CDR2 SASEGT, per germline. CDR3: CASSGTLPGQGYSYEQYF. The CDR3 bases are TGTGCCAGCAGTGGCACACTTCCGGGACAGGGGTATTCCTACGAGCAGTACTTC.